This T cell receptor beta chain was documented in a study of blood T cell repertoires in COVID-19. TCRdb's copy holds only in-frame clones and misses some; the assay was immunoSEQ multiplex PCR. The data contain approximately 350,000 clones, more than 70% of them singletons. Germline CDR1 SEHNR, CDR2 FQNEAQ (reference sequence). This CDR3 comprises 16 residues. Trimming at V came to 1 base and at J to 5 bases, leaving 4 bases not matched to a gene. This clonotype was sampled from a woman aged 25 to 39 with COVID-19, enrolled during active disease. Sample: peripheral blood. The chain carries TRBV7-9 and TRBJ2-1; 11 bases align to TRBD2. The CDR3 loop reads CASSLVAGGPHNEQFF. CDR3 nucleotide sequence: TGTGCCAGCAGCTTAGTAGCGGGGGGGCCCCACAATGAGCAGTTCTTC.